This TCR beta chain was observed in a study of PD-1 blockade in classical Hodgkin lymphoma. Study in general: The study gave patients nivolumab 3 mg/kg intravenously every 2 weeks.

CDR3 length equals 15 residues. CDR1 and CDR2 from the germline V gene are MGHRA and YSYEKL. Between the trimmed V and J ends, which lost 5 bases and 0 bases, there was a span of 14 bases. Findings and caveats of the study: Nivolumab starters within 1 year of ASCT were excluded. CD8+ TCR diversity did not rise significantly by C4D1, unlike CD4+.

Autologous stem cell transplantation was followed by relapse in every patient, and brentuximab vedotin exposure varied. Clones were sequenced by immunoSEQ multiplex PCR, and TCRdb holds only the in-frame ones, with some missing. The sample lists about 110,000 clones; 89% were seen once. As to this clone: Antigen unknown.

The rearrangement links TRBV4-1 to TRBJ2-7, with TRBD2 as a possible D gene (5 bases). The receptor comes from a human donor with classical Hodgkin lymphoma. The starting material was peripheral blood mononuclear cells (PBMCs), obtained before the second cycle of nivolumab. The CDR3 sequence: CASSDPGKNSYEQYF. In DNA form, the CDR3 reads TGCGCCAGCAGCGATCCGGGGAAAAACTCCTACGAGCAGTACTTC.